This TCR beta chain was obtained from a study of blood T cell repertoires in COVID-19. CDR1 LGHNA and CDR2 YNFKEQ come from the germline V gene. The CDR3 has 18 amino acids. J was trimmed by 4 bases and V by 1 base; bases with no gene match: 14. Profiled with immunoSEQ multiplex PCR; TCRdb holds only in-frame clones, not every one. The repertoire consists of about 260,000 clones, with approximately 89% occurring once and the leading ten covering about 3.4%. Participant age was 18 to 89 years, and participants resided in around 24 US areas. The origin of this receptor is a middle-aged woman who had been exposed to COVID-19. The V call is TRBV4-2, the J call TRBJ2-3; 7 bases agree with TRBD2. The sample consisted of PBMCs or T cells enriched from blood (not recorded which). The CDR3 spells CASSQGRTLAGDPDTQYF. CDR3 nucleotide sequence: TGTGCCAGCAGCCAAGGACGAACGCTGGCGGGGGATCCAGATACGCAGTATTTT.